This entry features one TCR beta chain sequence. Its antigen is unknown. These data belong to a study of OX40 agonist ivuxolimab in advanced cancers. Findings and limits, study-wide: Certain nonresponders additionally had low normalized T-cell clonal expansion.

V lost 8 bases and J lost 4; bases outside the gene matches: 10. CDR1 and CDR2 from the germline V gene are LNHDA and SQIVND (reference sequence). CDR3 length: 15 amino acids. Patients with a history of autoimmune disease or on systemic immunosuppression were excluded. Samples of blood were obtained at baseline, on cycle 4 day 1, and on cycle 7 day 1. TCRdb keeps only in-frame clones here, not all; method: immunoSEQ multiplex PCR. This sample has fewer than 70,000 clones, with 91% found just once. The gene calls are TRBV19 and TRBJ1-1, with 10 bases fitting TRBD1. Sample: CD4+ or CD8+ T cells sorted from blood, taken in a trial of the OX40 agonist ivuxolimab. The receptor was derived from an adult with an advanced solid tumor such as melanoma, head and neck, liver or kidney cancer. The CDR3 loop is CASALGQGDITEAFF. The CDR3 DNA is TGTGCCAGTGCTCTTGGACAGGGGGATATCACTGAAGCTTTCTTT.